Following are 2 T cell receptor beta chains from one sample sequenced in a study of vaccination and CD4 T cells after COVID-19. An Oncomine TCR Beta short-read assay was used to sequence the DNA from cultured CD4+ T cells. Using its own MiXCR run on the PCR reads, TCRdb lists one record per CDR3 protein. Among around 16,000 distinct CDR3 sequences, roughly 50% were seen once, and the ten largest hold more than 12%. The antigens of these receptors remain unknown. Treatment given: 10-day PBMC culture with coronavirus spike peptide pools or control peptides (ViraFEST assay). Input material: CD4+ T cells from blood, cultured in vitro. These receptors all stem from a human donor who had recovered from COVID-19.

This chain uses TRBV20-1 with TRBJ2-3, with TRBD2 identical over 14 bases. Germline V gene data show CDR1 as DFQATT and CDR2 as SNEGSKA (reference sequence). The J segment lost 3 bases and the V segment lost 0 bases, leaving 5 bases of the junction unmatched. The CDR3 loop spans 17 amino acids. CDR3 nucleotides: TGCAGTGCTAGAGACGTACGGACTAGCGGGAGGACAGATACGCAGTATTTT. It is translated as CSARDVRTSGRTDTQYF.

This sequence joins TRBV7-2 and TRBJ2-7; 8 nucleotides agree with TRBD2. Germline V gene data show CDR1 as SGHTA and CDR2 as FQGNSA. The CDR3 extends over 15 amino acids. Trimming took 1 base from V and 5 from J; bases not matched to a gene: 7. Here the CDR3 DNA reads TGTGCCAGCAGCTTAGAGGCGGGACTAGTAAACGAGCAGTACTTC. Translating it yields CASSLEAGLVNEQYF.